This T cell receptor (beta chain) was documented in a study of T cell changes during pregnancy in multiple sclerosis. Measured with immunoSEQ multiplex PCR; TCRdb has only the in-frame clones, and not every one. The profile shows approximately 25,000 clones, roughly 91% of them singletons. V was clipped by 7 bases and J by 2 bases, with 6 bases between them. The CDR3 extends over 11 amino acids. Looked up from germline, CDR1 is SNHLY and CDR2 is FYNNEI. Source: CD4+ T cells from peripheral blood mononuclear cells, taken in the first trimester of pregnancy. This TCR came from a female donor in good health, enrolled as a control in a pregnancy study. The rearrangement uses TRBV2 and TRBJ2-7; no clear D. In nucleotides, the CDR3 is TGTGCCAGCAAGCCTACCTACGAGCAGTACTTC. Protein: CASKPTYEQYF.